The 5 T cell receptor beta chains listed next were all sequenced from one sample in a study of OX40 agonist ivuxolimab in advanced cancers. The method was immunoSEQ multiplex PCR; TCRdb's version includes in-frame clones alone and lacks a portion of them. This table has around 24,000 clones, roughly 89% appearing once. This sample comprised CD4+ or CD8+ T cells sorted from blood, obtained in a trial of the OX40 agonist ivuxolimab. These TCRs come from an adult with an advanced solid tumor such as melanoma, head and neck, liver or kidney cancer.

V and J are TRBV4-3 and TRBJ2-3; possibly TRBD1 or TRBD2 for D (6 bases each). This CDR3 has 16 amino acids. Germline V gene data show CDR1 as LGHNA and CDR2 as YSLEER. Trimming shortened V by 0 bases and J by 4 bases, and 14 bases separated the two germline ends. The DNA of the CDR3 is TGCGCCAGCAGCCAAGATGGGGGGCCGGGCGCAGATACGCAGTATTTT. Translating it yields CASSQDGGPGADTQYF.

The chain recombines TRBV15 with TRBJ2-2, with 12 bases fitting TRBD1. This CDR3 region has 14 residues. In germline, CDR1 is LNHNV, CDR2 YYDKDF (reference sequence). The trim removed 8 bases at V and 4 bases at J, leaving 2 bases unmatched. The CDR3 here is CATGTGGSTGELFF. The DNA for the CDR3 is TGTGCCACCGGGACAGGGGGCAGCACCGGGGAGCTGTTTTTT.

The gene calls are TRBV2 and TRBJ2-1; D gene unclear. Trimming took off 6 bases at V and 2 bases at J, with 8 bases between the two ends. CDR1 is SNHLY and CDR2 is FYNNEI in the germline V gene. The CDR3 has 13 residues. The CDR3 loop is CASRQVTYNEQFF. The CDR3 coding sequence is TGTGCCAGCAGGCAGGTAACCTACAATGAGCAGTTCTTC.

The chain carries TRBV5-1 and TRBJ2-2, with D possibly being TRBD2 (6 bases). The V end was cut by 4 bases, the J end by 5 bases, with 12 bases between. The CDR3 has 14 residues. Germline V gives CDR1 SGHRS, CDR2 YFSETQ. In DNA, the CDR3 is TGCGCCAGCAGCCCGGGACTTGATACCGGGGAGCTGTTTTTT. Translation: CASSPGLDTGELFF. The variable domain in full, with the rest retrieved from reference TRBV5-1 and TRBJ2-2, is KAGVTQTPRYLIKTRGQQVTLSCSPISGHRSVSWYQQTPGQGLQFLFEYFSETQRNKGNFPGRFSGRQFSNSRSEMNVSTLELGDSALYLCASSPGLDTGELFFGEGSRLTVL.

A single count supports this clone. This chain uses TRBV19 with TRBJ2-1; D is unresolved. Germline V CDR1 and CDR2: LNHDA, SQIVND (reference sequence). V shed 3 bases and J shed 4 bases, with 7 bases lying between them. The CDR3 runs 13 residues. The CDR3 nucleotides read TGTGCCAGTAGTATGGCGGATTACAATGAGCAGTTCTTC. Translated: CASSMADYNEQFF.